One sample yielded the 11 T cell receptor beta chains listed below, sequenced in a study of OX40 agonist ivuxolimab in advanced cancers. Preparation of the library involved the immunoSEQ multiplex PCR assay. The table was pulled from immuneACCESS by TCRdb, which kept in-frame rearrangements only. Such tables lose some clones; where checked, under half of the loss comes from unresolved V genes, and the rest has no known cause. Present in this sample are over 95,000 clones, around nine tenths of which were seen just once. The ten largest clonotypes hold 0.31% of the sample. This material consisted of CD4+ or CD8+ T cells sorted from blood, taken in a trial of the OX40 agonist ivuxolimab. The receptors come from an adult with an advanced solid tumor such as melanoma, head and neck, liver or kidney cancer.

Only one count was recorded for this clone. The chain joins TRBV7-2 to TRBJ2-5; 10 bases map to TRBD1. The V gene end was trimmed by 1 base and the J gene end by 4 bases; junction bases not matched to a gene: 12. This CDR3 is built from 18 residues. The germline V gene has CDR1 SGHTA and CDR2 FQGNSA. The CDR3, as DNA: TGTGCCAGCAGCTTAGTTGGGACAGGGGAATTTTCGGCAGAGACCCAGTACTTC. Translating it yields CASSLVGTGEFSAETQYF.

This chain connects TRBV27 to TRBJ1-5; D might be TRBD1 (5 bases). V was cut by 2 bases and J by 0 bases, with 17 bases left in between. The CDR3 runs 18 residues. CDR1 and CDR2 (germline): MNHEY, SMNVEV (reference sequence). The CDR3 protein is CASSLRGLPGGSNQPQHF. The CDR3, as DNA: TGTGCCAGCAGTTTACGCGGACTGCCGGGGGGTAGCAATCAGCCCCAGCATTTT.

J is TRBJ1-5 and V is TRBV6-6; unclear D gene. The germline V gene encodes CDR1 MNHNY and CDR2 SVGAGI (reference sequence). The CDR3 length is 14 residues. The germline V and J ends were trimmed by 2 bases and 1 base, with 6 bases remaining between them. The CDR3 reads CASSYRESNQPQHF. The CDR3 coding sequence is TGTGCCAGCAGTTACAGGGAGAGCAATCAGCCCCAGCATTTT.

This clone appeared a few times. The chain uses TRBV18 and TRBJ1-2; 8 bases are shared with TRBD1. The CDR3 covers 12 residues. Per germline, CDR1 KGHSH and CDR2 LQKENI. V was clipped by 3 bases and J by 13 bases; unmatched bases: 7. CDR3 in DNA: TGTGCCAGCTCACCGTCCCAGGGGGCGGTCACCTTC. Its protein product is CASSPSQGAVTF. The full variable domain, completed using reference TRBV18 and TRBJ1-2, is NAGVMQNPRHLVRRRGQEARLRCSPMKGHSHVYWYRQLPEEGLKFMVYLQKENIIDESGMPKERFSAEFPKEGPSILRIQQVVRGDSAAYFCASSPSQGAVTFGSGTRLTVV.

The rearrangement uses TRBV19 and TRBJ2-1; the match to TRBD1 covers 12 bases. CDR1 is LNHDA and CDR2 is SQIVND in the germline V gene (reference sequence). The ends lost 4 bases at V and 7 bases at J; junction bases unmatched: 5. CDR3 size: 15 residues. CDR3 sequence: CASSTVGQGANEQFF. The CDR3, as DNA: TGTGCCAGTAGTACGGTGGGACAGGGGGCAAATGAGCAGTTCTTC.

There are a few counts of this clone. The rearrangement joins TRBV5-1 to TRBJ2-3; D is uncertain. The CDR3 loop spans 16 amino acids. Germline CDR1 SGHRS, CDR2 YFSETQ. Trimming removed 0 bases at V and 2 bases at J, with 13 bases between. CDR3 sequence reads: CASSLGLDGYTDTQYF. As DNA, the CDR3 is TGCGCCAGCAGCTTGGGCCTGGACGGGTACACAGATACGCAGTATTTT.

The chain uses TRBV2 and TRBJ2-1; 11 nucleotides agree with TRBD2. Germline trimming cut 8 bases from V and 5 bases from J; bases unmatched to any gene: 2. Germline V CDR1 and CDR2: SNHLY, FYNNEI. The CDR3 contains 13 residues. CDR3 sequence reads: CASGTSGHNEQFF. The DNA of the CDR3 is TGTGCCAGCGGGACTAGCGGTCACAATGAGCAGTTCTTC.

The genes are TRBV7-3 and TRBJ2-3, with D possibly being TRBD2 (5 bases). In germline, CDR1 is SGHTA, CDR2 FQGTGA. The CDR3 consists of 16 residues. Trimming stripped 1 base from V and 0 bases from J, with 11 bases between. CDR3 nucleotides: TGTGCCAGCAGCTTAAATCCGAGCGGAAGCACAGATACGCAGTATTTT. Translation: CASSLNPSGSTDTQYF. The full variable domain, its missing parts supplied by reference TRBV7-3 and TRBJ2-3, is GAGVSQTPSNKVTEKGKYVELRCDPISGHTALYWYRQSLGQGPEFLIYFQGTGAADDSGLPNDRFFAVRPEGSVSTLKIQRTERGDSAVYLCASSLNPSGSTDTQYFGPGTRLTVL.

This CDR3 reads CASKAGPGIYNEQFF. Written as DNA, the CDR3 is TGTGCCAGTAAAGCAGGTCCGGGAATTTACAATGAGCAGTTCTTC. The rearrangement uses TRBV7-9 and TRBJ2-1, with D maybe TRBD2 (5 bases). V was cut by 9 bases and J by 4 bases, with 19 bases left in between. This CDR3 spans 15 amino acids. Germline V gives CDR1 SEHNR, CDR2 FQNEAQ (reference sequence). Looking up the rest from reference TRBV7-9 and TRBJ2-1 gives the full variable domain: DTGVSQNPRHKITKRGQNVTFRCDPISEHNRLYWYRQTLGQGPEFLTYFQNEAQLEKSRLLSDRFSAERPKGSFSTLEIQRTEQGDSAMYLCASKAGPGIYNEQFFGPGTRLTVL.

The V call is TRBV13, the J call TRBJ2-3; 9 nucleotides agree with TRBD1. CDR1 is PRHDT and CDR2 is FYEKMQ in the germline V gene (reference sequence). The CDR3 spans 16 residues. V trimming: 1 base; J trimming: 6 bases; junction bases outside the gene matches: 8. CDR3: CASSLAMGTGYDTQYF. The CDR3 DNA reads as TGTGCCAGCAGCTTAGCCATGGGGACAGGGTATGATACGCAGTATTTT. Complete variable domain (other parts from reference TRBV13 and TRBJ2-3): AAGVIQSPRHLIKEKRETATLKCYPIPRHDTVYWYQQGPGQDPQFLISFYEKMQSDKGSIPDRFSAQQFSDYHSELNMSSLELGDSALYFCASSLAMGTGYDTQYFGPGTRLTVL.

About this clone: The junction shows a germline mismatch at one end, possibly a read error. CDR3 loop: CASSSDLGTVF. Written as DNA, the CDR3 is TGTGCCAGCAGCTCCGACCTCGGGACAGTCTTT. This chain links TRBV5-4 with TRBJ1-4, with TRBD1 matching 7 bases. The CDR3 spans 11 residues. CDR1 and CDR2 (germline): SGHNT, YYREEE (reference sequence).